A single sample gave rise to the 3 T cell receptor beta chains below, sequenced in a study of T cell responses to AZD1222 COVID-19 vaccine. Here immunoSEQ multiplex PCR was the method, and the copy in TCRdb shows in-frame clones only, minus some. The table includes roughly 180,000 clones, about 91% detected once. The input for sequencing was peripheral blood, taken on day 0 of AZD1222 vaccination. Receptors originate from an adult in good health.

The rearrangement uses TRBV7-8 and TRBJ2-3; D unresolved. The CDR3 totals 15 residues. From germline, CDR1 is SGHVS and CDR2 FQNEAQ. The germline V and J ends were trimmed by 6 bases and 0 bases, with 13 bases remaining between them. CDR3 in amino acids: CASRSSVFSTDTQYF. DNA for the CDR3: TGTGCCAGCAGGTCATCTGTGTTTAGCACAGATACGCAGTATTTT.

This clone has a single count. The chain couples TRBV20-1 to TRBJ2-3, with 8 bases fitting TRBD2. After removal of 3 bases from V and 8 bases from J, the junction contained 19 bases not matched to a gene. The CDR3 length is 17 residues. Looked up from germline, CDR1 is DFQATT and CDR2 is SNEGSKA (reference sequence). CDR3 sequence: CSASELAVSIVGSTQYF. The DNA of the CDR3 is TGCAGTGCTAGTGAACTAGCGGTCTCTATTGTAGGGAGTACGCAGTATTTT.

V usage is TRBV5-8 and J usage is TRBJ2-5; D not resolved. V was shortened by 0 bases and J by 3 bases, with 15 bases between the two germline ends. There are 16 residues in the CDR3. Germline values: CDR1 SGHTS, CDR2 YDEGEE. As DNA, the CDR3 is TGTGCCAGCAGCTTGGGATTAGGGTCTAGAGAAGAGACCCAGTACTTC. This gives the protein CASSLGLGSREETQYF.